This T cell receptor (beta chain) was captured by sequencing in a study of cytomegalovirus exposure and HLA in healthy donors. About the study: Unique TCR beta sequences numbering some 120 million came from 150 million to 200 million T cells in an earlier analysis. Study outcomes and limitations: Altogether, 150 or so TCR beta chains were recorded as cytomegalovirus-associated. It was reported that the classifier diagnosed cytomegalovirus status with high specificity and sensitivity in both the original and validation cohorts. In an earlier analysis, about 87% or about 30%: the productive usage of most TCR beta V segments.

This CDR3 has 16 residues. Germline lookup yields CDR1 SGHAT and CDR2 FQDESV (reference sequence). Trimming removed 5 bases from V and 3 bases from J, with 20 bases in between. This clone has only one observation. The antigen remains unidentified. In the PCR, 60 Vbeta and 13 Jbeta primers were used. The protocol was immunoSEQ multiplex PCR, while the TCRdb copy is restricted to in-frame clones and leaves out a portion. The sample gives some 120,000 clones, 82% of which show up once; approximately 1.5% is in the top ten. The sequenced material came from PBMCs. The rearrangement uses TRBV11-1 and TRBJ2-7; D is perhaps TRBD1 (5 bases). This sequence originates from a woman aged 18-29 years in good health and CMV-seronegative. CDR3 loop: CASSPRWTIDVYEQYF. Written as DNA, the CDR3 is TGTGCCAGCAGCCCACGGTGGACAATCGACGTCTACGAGCAGTACTTC.